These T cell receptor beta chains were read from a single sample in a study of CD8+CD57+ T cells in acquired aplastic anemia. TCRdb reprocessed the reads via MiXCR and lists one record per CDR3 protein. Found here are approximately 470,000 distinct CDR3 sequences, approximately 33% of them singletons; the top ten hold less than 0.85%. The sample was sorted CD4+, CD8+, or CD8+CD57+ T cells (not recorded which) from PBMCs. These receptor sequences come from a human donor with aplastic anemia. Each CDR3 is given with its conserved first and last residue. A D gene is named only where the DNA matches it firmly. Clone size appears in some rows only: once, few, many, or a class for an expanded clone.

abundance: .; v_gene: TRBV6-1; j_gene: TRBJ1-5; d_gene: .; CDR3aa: CASSIDSDQPQHF; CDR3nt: TGTGCCAGCAGTATCGACAGTGATCAGCCCCAGCATTTT
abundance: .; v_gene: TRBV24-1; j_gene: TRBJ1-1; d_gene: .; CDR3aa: CVTSDFQRGTANTEAFF; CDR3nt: TGTGTCACCAGTGACTTTCAGAGGGGGACGGCGAACACTGAAGCTTTCTTT
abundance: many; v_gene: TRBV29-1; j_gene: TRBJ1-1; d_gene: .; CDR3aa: CSVDRAGQADTEAFF; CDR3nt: TGCAGCGTTGATAGGGCCGGGCAGGCCGACACTGAAGCTTTCTTT
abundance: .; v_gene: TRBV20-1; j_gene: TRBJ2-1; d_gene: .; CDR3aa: CSAGETVGLPLFF; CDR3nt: TGCAGTGCTGGCGAAACTGTTGGGCTTCCTCTGTTCTTC
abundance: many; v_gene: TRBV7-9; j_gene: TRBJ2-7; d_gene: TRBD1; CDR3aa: CASSLADRVETYEQYF; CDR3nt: TGTGCCAGCAGCTTAGCCGACAGGGTCGAAACCTACGAGCAGTACTTC
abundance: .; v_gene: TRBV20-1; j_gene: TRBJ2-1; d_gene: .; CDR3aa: CSASGAWGSILGEQFF; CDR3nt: TGCAGTGCTAGTGGGGCGTGGGGCTCAATCCTAGGTGAGCAGTTCTTC
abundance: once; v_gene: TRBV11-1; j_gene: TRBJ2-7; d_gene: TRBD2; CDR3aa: CASSKDGGRAYEQYF; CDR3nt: TGTGCCAGCAGCAAGGACGGGGGGAGAGCCTACGAGCAGTACTTC
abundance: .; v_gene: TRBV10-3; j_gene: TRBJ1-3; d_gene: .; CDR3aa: CASSWQVSGNTIYF; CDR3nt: TGTGCCAGCAGTTGGCAGGTCTCTGGAAACACCATATATTTT
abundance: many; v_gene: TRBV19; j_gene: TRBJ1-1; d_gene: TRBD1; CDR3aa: CASRTGVSEAFF; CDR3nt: TGTGCCAGTAGAACAGGGGTTTCTGAAGCTTTCTTT
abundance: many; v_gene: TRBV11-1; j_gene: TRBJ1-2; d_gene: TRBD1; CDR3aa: CASSLEAQGANYGYTF; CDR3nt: TGTGCCAGCAGCTTAGAAGCTCAGGGGGCTAACTATGGCTACACCTTC
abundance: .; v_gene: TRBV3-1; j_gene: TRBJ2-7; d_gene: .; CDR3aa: CASSQDALSYEQYF; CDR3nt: TGTGCCAGCAGCCAAGATGCGCTTTCCTACGAGCAGTACTTC
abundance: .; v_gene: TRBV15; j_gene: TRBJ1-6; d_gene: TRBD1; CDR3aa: CATSRGHRGTSPLHF; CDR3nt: TGTGCCACCAGCAGAGGCCACAGGGGAACTTCACCCCTCCACTTT
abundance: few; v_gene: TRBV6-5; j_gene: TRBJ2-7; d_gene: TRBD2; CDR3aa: CASSYLRAGGLEQYF; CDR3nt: TGTGCCAGCAGTTACCTCCGAGCGGGAGGCCTCGAGCAGTACTTC
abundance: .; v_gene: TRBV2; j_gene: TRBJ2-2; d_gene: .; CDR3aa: CAGSEDSANTGELFF; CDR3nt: TGTGCCGGCAGCGAAGACAGTGCGAACACCGGGGAGCTGTTTTTT
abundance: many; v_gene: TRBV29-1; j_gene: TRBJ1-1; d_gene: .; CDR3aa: CSVVYRKNTEAFF; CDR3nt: TGCAGCGTTGTCTACAGAAAGAACACTGAAGCTTTCTTT
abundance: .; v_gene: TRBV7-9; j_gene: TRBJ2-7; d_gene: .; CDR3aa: CASSFSAEHEQYF; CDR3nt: TGTGCCAGCAGCTTTTCTGCCGAGCACGAGCAGTACTTC
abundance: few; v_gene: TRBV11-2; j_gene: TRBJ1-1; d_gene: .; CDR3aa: CASSPPTGRPNTEAFF; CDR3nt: TGTGCCAGCAGCCCCCCGACCGGACGCCCGAACACTGAAGCTTTCTTT
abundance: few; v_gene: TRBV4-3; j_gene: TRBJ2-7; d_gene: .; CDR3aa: CASSVRDYEQYF; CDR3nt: TGCGCCAGCAGCGTCAGGGACTACGAGCAGTACTTC